This T cell receptor beta chain was recovered during a study of control samples from healthy donors and cancer patients. The data were produced by immunoSEQ multiplex PCR, yet TCRdb's version contains in-frame clones alone and is incomplete. Of 120,000 or so clones listed, around 94% are singletons. Germline CDR1 is SGHAT and CDR2 is FQNNGV. Trimming took off 0 bases at V and 6 bases at J, with 12 bases between the two ends. CDR3 size: 14 residues. Sequencing was done on a sample of PBMCs. The chain couples TRBV11-2 to TRBJ2-7; D unclear. This receptor was taken from a man older than 75 with head and neck cancer. The CDR3 sequence is CASSLDFLRAEQYF. The DNA for the CDR3 is TGTGCCAGCAGCTTAGATTTCCTCCGAGCCGAGCAGTACTTC.